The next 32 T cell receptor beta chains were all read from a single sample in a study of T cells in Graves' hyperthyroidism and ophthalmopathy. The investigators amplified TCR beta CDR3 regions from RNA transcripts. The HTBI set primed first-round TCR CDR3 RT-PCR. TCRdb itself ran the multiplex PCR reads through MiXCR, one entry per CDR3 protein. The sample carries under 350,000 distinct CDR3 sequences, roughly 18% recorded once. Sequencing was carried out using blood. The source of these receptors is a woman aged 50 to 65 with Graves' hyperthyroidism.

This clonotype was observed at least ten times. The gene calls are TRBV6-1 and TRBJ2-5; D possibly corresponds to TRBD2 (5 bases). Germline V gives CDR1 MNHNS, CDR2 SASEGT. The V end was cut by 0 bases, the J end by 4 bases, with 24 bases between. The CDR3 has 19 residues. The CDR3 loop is CASSEAIGSGFFHRETQYF. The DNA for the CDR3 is TGTGCCAGCAGTGAAGCTATCGGCTCGGGATTCTTTCATCGAGAGACCCAGTACTTC.

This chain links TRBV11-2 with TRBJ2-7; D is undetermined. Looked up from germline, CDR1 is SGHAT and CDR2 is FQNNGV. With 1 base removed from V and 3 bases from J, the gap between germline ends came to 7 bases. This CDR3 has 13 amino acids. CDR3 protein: CASSLGAIYEQYF. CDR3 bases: TGTGCCAGCAGCTTAGGGGCTATCTACGAGCAGTACTTC.

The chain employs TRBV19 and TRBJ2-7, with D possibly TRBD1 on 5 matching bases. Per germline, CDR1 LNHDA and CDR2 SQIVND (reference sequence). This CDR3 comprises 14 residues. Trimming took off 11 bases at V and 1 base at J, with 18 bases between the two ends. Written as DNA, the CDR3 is TGTGCCCCCCATATAGGGGCGCCTTCCTACGAGCAGTACGTC. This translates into CAPHIGAPSYEQYV.

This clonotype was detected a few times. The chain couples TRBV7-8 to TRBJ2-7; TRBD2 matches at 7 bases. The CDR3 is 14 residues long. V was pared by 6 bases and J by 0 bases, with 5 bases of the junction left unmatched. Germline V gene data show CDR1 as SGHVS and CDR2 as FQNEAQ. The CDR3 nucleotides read TGTGCCAGCAGTTATCGGACTAGCTCCTACGAGCAGTACGTC. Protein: CASSYRTSSYEQYV.

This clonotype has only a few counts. CDR3 in amino acids: CASSPGDRATEKLFF. DNA of the CDR3: TGTGCCAGCAGCCCCGGGGACAGGGCCACTGAAAAACTGTTTTTT. The chain links TRBV11-2 to TRBJ1-4; 9 bases agree with TRBD1. There are 15 residues in the CDR3. The junction had 8 bases not matched to a gene; V was cut back by 5 bases and J by 7 bases. Germline values: CDR1 SGHAT, CDR2 FQNNGV.

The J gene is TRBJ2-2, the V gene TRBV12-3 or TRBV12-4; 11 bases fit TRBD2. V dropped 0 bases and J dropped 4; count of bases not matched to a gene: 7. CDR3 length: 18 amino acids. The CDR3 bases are TGTGCCAGCAGTTTAGCGGTAGCGGGAGGGCCGAGCACCGGGGAGCTGTTTTTT. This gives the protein CASSLAVAGGPSTGELFF.

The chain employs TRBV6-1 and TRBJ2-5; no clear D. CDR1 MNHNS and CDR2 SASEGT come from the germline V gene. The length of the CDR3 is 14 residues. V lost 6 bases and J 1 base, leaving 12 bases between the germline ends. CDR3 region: CASRRTFFQETQYF. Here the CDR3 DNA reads TGTGCCAGCAGACGGACCTTTTTCCAAGAGACCCAGTACTTC.

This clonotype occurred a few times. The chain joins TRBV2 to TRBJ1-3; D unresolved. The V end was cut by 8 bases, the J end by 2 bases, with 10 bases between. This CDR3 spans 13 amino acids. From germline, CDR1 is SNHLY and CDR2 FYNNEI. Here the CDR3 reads CASRIETGNTIYF. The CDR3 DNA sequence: TGTGCCAGCCGGATAGAAACTGGAAACACCATATATTTT.

CDR3 coding DNA: TGTGCCAGCAGCTTACTAGGACAGGGGATCGCAGATACGCAGTATTTT. Amino acid sequence: CASSLLGQGIADTQYF. The chain has TRBV7-6 and TRBJ2-3; 9 bases are shared with TRBD1. V dropped 2 bases and J dropped 4; count of bases not matched to a gene: 7. From germline, CDR1 is SGHVS and CDR2 FNYEAQ. This CDR3 spans 16 amino acids. Based on the CDR3 plus reference TRBV7-6 and TRBJ2-3, the full variable domain is GAGVSQSPRYKVTKRGQDVALRCDPISGHVSLYWYRQALGQGPEFLTYFNYEAQQDKSGLPNDRFSAERPEGSISTLTIQRTEQRDSAMYRCASSLLGQGIADTQYFGPGTRLTVL.

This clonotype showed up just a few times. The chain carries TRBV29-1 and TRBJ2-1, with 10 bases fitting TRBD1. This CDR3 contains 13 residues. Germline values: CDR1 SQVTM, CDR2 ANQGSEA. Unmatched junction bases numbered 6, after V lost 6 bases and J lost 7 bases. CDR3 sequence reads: CSVHGTGVNEQFF. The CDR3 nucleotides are TGCAGCGTCCACGGGACAGGGGTGAATGAGCAGTTCTTC.

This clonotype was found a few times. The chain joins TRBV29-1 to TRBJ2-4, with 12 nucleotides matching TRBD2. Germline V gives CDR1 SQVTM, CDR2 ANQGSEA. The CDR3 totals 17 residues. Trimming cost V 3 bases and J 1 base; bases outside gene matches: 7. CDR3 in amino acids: CSVEASGGDSAKNIQYF. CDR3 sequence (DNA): TGCAGCGTTGAGGCTAGCGGGGGGGATAGCGCCAAAAACATTCAGTACTTC.

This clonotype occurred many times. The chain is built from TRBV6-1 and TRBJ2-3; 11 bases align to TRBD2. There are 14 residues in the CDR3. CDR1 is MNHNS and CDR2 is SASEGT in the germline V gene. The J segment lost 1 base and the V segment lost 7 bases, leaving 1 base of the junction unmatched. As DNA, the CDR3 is TGTGCCAGCAAACTAGCGGGAGGCACAGATACGCAGTATTTT. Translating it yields CASKLAGGTDTQYF.

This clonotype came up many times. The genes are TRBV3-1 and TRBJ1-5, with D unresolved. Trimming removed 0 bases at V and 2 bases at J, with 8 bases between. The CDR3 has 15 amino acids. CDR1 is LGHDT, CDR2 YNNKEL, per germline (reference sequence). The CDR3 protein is CASSQDGTRNQPQHF. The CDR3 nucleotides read TGTGCCAGCAGCCAAGATGGTACGCGCAATCAGCCCCAGCATTTT.

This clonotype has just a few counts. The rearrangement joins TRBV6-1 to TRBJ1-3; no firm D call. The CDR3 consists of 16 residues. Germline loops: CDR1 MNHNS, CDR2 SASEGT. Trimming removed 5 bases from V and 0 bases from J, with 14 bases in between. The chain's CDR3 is CASSQNRGFSGNTIYF. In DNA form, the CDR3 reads TGTGCCAGCAGTCAAAACAGAGGATTCTCTGGAAACACCATATATTTT.

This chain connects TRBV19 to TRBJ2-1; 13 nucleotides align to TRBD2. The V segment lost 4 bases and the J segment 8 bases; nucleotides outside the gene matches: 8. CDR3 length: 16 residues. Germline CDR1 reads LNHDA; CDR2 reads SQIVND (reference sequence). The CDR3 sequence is CASSTSTSGRKDEQFF. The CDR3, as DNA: TGTGCCAGTAGTACATCGACTAGCGGGAGGAAGGATGAGCAGTTCTTC.

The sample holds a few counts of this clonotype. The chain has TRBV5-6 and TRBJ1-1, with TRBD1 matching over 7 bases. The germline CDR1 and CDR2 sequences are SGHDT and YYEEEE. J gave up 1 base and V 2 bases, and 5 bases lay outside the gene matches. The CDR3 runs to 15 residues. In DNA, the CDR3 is TGTGCCAGCAGCTTTTTCCGGGACAGGAACACTGAAGCTTTCTTT. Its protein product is CASSFFRDRNTEAFF.

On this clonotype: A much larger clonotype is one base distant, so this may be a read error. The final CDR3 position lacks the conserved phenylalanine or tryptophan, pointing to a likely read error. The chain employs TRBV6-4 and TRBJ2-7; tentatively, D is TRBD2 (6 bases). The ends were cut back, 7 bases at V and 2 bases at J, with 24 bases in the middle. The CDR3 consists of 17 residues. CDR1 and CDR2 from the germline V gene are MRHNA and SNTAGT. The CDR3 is CASTPSFGGRNTYEQYL. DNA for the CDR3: TGTGCCAGCACCCCCTCGTTCGGGGGACGCAATACCTACGAGCAGTACCTC.

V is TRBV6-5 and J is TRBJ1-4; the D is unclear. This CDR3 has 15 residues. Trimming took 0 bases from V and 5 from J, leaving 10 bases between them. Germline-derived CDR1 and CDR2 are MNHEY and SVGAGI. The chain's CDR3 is CASSYSGPANEKLFF. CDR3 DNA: TGTGCCAGCAGTTACTCAGGGCCGGCGAATGAAAAACTGTTTTTT.

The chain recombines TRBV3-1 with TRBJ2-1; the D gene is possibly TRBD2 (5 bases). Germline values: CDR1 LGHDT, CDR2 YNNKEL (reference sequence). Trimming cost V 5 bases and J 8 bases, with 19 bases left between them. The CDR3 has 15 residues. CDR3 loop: CASSTDLAWSDEQFF. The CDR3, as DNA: TGTGCCAGCAGCACGGACTTAGCGTGGTCGGATGAGCAGTTCTTC.

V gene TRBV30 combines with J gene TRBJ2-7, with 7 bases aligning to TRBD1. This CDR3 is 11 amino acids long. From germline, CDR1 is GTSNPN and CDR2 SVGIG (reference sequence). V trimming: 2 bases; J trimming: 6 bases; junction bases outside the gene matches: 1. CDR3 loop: CAWSPGGEQYF. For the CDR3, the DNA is TGTGCCTGGAGTCCAGGGGGCGAGCAGTACTTC.

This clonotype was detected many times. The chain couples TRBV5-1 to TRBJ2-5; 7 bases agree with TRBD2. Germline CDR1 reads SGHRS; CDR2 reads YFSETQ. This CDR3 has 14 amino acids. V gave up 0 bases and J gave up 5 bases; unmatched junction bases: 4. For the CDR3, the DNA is TGCGCCAGCAGCTTGGCACGGGGGGAGGAGACCCAGTACTTC. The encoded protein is CASSLARGEETQYF.

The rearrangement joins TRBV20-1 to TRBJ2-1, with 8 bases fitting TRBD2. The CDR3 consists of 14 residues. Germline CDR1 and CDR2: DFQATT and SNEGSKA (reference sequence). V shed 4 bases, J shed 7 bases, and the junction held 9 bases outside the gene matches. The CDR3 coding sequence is TGCAGTGCTAATACGGGAGGGCCGCGTAATGAGCAGTTCTTC. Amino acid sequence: CSANTGGPRNEQFF.

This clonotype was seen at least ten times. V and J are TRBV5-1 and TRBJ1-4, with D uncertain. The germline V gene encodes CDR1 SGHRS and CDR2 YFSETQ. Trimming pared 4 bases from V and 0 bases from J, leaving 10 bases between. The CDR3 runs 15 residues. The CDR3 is CASSPGRTTNEKLFF. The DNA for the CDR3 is TGCGCCAGCAGCCCCGGACGGACAACTAATGAAAAACTGTTTTTT.

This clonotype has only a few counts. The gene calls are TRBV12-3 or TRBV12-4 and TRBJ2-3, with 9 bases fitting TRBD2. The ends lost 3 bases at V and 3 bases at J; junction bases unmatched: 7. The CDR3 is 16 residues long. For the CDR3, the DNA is TGTGCCAGCAGTTTGGGGGCGGGGGGGACTACAGATACGCAGTATTTT. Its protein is CASSLGAGGTTDTQYF.

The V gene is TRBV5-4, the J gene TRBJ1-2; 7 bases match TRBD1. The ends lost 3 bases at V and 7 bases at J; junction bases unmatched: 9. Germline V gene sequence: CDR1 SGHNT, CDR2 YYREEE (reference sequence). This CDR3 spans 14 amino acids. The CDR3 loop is CASSSTGIRGGYTF. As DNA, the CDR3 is TGTGCCAGCAGCTCGACAGGGATTAGGGGTGGCTACACCTTC.

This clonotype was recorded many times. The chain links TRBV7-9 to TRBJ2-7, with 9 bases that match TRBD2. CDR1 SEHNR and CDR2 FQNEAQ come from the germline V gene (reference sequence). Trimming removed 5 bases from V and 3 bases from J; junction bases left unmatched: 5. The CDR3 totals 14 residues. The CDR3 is CASSRAGGIYEQYF. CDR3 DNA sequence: TGTGCCAGCAGCAGGGCGGGAGGGATCTACGAGCAGTACTTC.

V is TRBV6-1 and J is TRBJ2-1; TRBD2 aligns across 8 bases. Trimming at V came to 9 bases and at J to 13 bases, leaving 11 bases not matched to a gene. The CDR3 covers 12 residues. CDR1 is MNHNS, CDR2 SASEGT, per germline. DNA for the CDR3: TGTGCCAGTTCGCGAGGGCGGGGGGCTCAGTTCTTC. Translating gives CASSRGRGAQFF.

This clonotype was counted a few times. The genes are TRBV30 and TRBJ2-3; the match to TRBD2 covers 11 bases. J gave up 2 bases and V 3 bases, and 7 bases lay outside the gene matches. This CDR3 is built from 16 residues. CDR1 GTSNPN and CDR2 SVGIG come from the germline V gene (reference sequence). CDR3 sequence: CAWSKTSGSPTDTQYF. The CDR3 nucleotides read TGTGCCTGGAGCAAAACTAGCGGGAGCCCCACAGATACGCAGTATTTT.

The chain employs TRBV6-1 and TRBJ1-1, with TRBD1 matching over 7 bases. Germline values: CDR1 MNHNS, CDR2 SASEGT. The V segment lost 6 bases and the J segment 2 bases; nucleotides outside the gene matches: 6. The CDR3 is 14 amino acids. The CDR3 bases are TGTGCCAGCAGCGGACAGGAATTAAACACTGAAGCTTTCTTT. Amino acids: CASSGQELNTEAFF.

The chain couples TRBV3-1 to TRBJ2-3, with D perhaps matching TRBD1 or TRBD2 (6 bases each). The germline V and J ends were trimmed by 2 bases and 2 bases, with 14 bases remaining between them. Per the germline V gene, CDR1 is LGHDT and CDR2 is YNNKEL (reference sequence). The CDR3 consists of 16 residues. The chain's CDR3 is CASSQLGGPPTDTQYF. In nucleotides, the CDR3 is TGTGCCAGCAGCCAATTAGGGGGGCCCCCCACAGATACGCAGTATTTT.

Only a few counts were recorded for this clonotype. The CDR3 nucleotides read TGTGCCAGCAGCCATTTAGCGGGTGCGAACACCGGGGAGCTGTTTTTT. As protein: CASSHLAGANTGELFF. The J gene is TRBJ2-2, the V gene TRBV3-1; 7 positions match TRBD2. J lost 0 bases, V lost 3 bases, and 4 bases had no gene match. The CDR3 is 16 amino acids. From germline, CDR1 is LGHDT and CDR2 YNNKEL (reference sequence).

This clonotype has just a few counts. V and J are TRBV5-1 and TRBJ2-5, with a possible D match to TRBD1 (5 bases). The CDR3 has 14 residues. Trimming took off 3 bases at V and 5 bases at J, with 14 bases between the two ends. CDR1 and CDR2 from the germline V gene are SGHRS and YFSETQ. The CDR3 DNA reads TGCGCCAGCAGCTCCATCCAGGGTGAGGAGACCCAGTACTTC. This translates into CASSSIQGEETQYF. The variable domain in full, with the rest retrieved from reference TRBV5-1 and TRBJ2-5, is KAGVTQTPRYLIKTRGQQVTLSCSPISGHRSVSWYQQTPGQGLQFLFEYFSETQRNKGNFPGRFSGRQFSNSRSEMNVSTLELGDSALYLCASSSIQGEETQYFGPGTRLLVL.